A single sample is the source of the 10 T cell receptor beta chains below, sequenced in a study of blood T cell repertoires in COVID-19. Data came from immunoSEQ multiplex PCR; TCRdb stores just in-frame clones and leaves some out. This sample has around 250,000 clones, with around 83% found just once. Sequenced sample: peripheral blood. These TCRs come from a man older than 75 with acute or convalescent COVID-19.

The chain has TRBV25-1 and TRBJ2-2, with a weak D call TRBD1 (6 bases). CDR3 size: 15 residues. Trimming shortened V by 6 bases and J by 6 bases, and 17 bases separated the two germline ends. Germline CDR1 and CDR2: MGHDK and SYGVNS. CDR3 sequence: CASRQQGLGAGELFF. The CDR3 nucleotides read TGTGCCAGCAGACAACAGGGTCTTGGAGCCGGGGAGCTGTTTTTT. Combining the CDR3 with reference TRBV25-1 and TRBJ2-2 gives the whole variable domain EADIYQTPRYLVIGTGKKITLECSQTMGHDKMYWYQQDPGMELHLIHYSYGVNSTEKGDLSSESTVSRIRTEHFPLTLESARPSHTSQYLCASRQQGLGAGELFFGEGSRLTVL.

This clone has just one count. The rearrangement joins TRBV24-1 to TRBJ2-2, with a weak D call TRBD1 (6 bases). V dropped 4 bases and J dropped 5 bases, with 10 bases sitting between them. Germline loops: CDR1 KGHDR, CDR2 SFDVKD. This CDR3 is 14 amino acids long. As DNA, the CDR3 is TGTGCCACCAGTGAACAGGGTCGGACCGGGGAGCTGTTTTTT. Amino acids: CATSEQGRTGELFF.

The rearrangement uses TRBV5-1 and TRBJ2-5; TRBD1 is a possible D gene (5 bases). The germline V gene has CDR1 SGHRS and CDR2 YFSETQ. CDR3 length: 14 amino acids. Deletions cut 0 bases from V and 0 bases from J, with 6 bases between. The chain's CDR3 is CASSLGQYQETQYF. DNA of the CDR3: TGCGCCAGCAGCTTGGGACAGTACCAAGAGACCCAGTACTTC.

The chain carries TRBV6-5 and TRBJ2-2; TRBD2 matches at 11 bases. Germline-derived CDR1 and CDR2 are MNHEY and SVGAGI. There are 14 residues in the CDR3. The junction had 5 bases not matched to a gene; V was cut back by 6 bases and J by 8 bases. Here the CDR3 reads CASSARTSGGELFF. DNA for the CDR3: TGTGCCAGCAGCGCCCGGACTAGCGGGGGGGAGCTGTTTTTT.

This chain connects TRBV24-1 to TRBJ2-1; 11 bases match TRBD2. The V gene's germline CDR1 is KGHDR and CDR2 SFDVKD. CDR3 length: 15 amino acids. Trimming cost V 5 bases and J 6 bases; bases outside gene matches: 5. The CDR3 DNA reads as TGTGCCACCAGTGTTACTAGCGGGGGCCTCAATGAGCAGTTCTTC. Translation gives CATSVTSGGLNEQFF.

The rearrangement uses TRBV5-1 and TRBJ1-2, with D possibly matching TRBD1 (5 bases). In germline, CDR1 is SGHRS, CDR2 YFSETQ. With 0 bases removed from V and 4 bases from J, the gap between germline ends came to 7 bases. This CDR3 is built from 13 residues. CDR3 residues: CASSLGGIYGYTF. The CDR3 nucleotides are TGCGCCAGCAGCTTGGGGGGCATCTATGGCTACACCTTC.

The V and J genes are TRBV7-9 and TRBJ2-5; D uncertain. Germline CDR1 reads SEHNR; CDR2 reads FQNEAQ (reference sequence). The V end lost 1 base, the J end lost 5 bases, and 20 bases lay between the germline ends. CDR3 length: 17 amino acids. The CDR3 bases are TGTGCCAGCAGCTTAGGTGGTACGGTCCTTTGGTTTGAGACCCAGTACTTC. This gives the protein CASSLGGTVLWFETQYF.

The chain carries TRBV6-5 and TRBJ2-7; D is uncertain. V was pared by 5 bases and J by 4 bases, with 9 bases between. The CDR3 is 12 amino acids. Germline CDR1 MNHEY, CDR2 SVGAGI. The CDR3 spells CASSQTGYEQYF. Written as DNA, the CDR3 is TGTGCCAGCAGTCAGACTGGTTACGAGCAGTACTTC.

The rearrangement uses TRBV5-1 and TRBJ2-7; TRBD1 agrees at 11 bases. This CDR3 comprises 14 residues. V lost 3 bases to trimming and J lost 2 bases; unmatched junction nucleotides: 1. Germline lookup yields CDR1 SGHRS and CDR2 YFSETQ. The CDR3 protein is CASSWTGGAYEQYF. The CDR3 DNA is TGCGCCAGCAGCTGGACAGGGGGCGCCTACGAGCAGTACTTC.

This chain uses TRBV21-1 with TRBJ1-5; the table assigns TRBD1, which was not confirmed against the DNA. TRBV21-1 is designated a pseudogene. The CDR3 spans 15 residues. The CDR3 protein is CASRDRGGFNQPQHF. The DNA for the CDR3 is TGTGCCAGCAGAGACAGGGGAGGATTCAATCAGCCCCAGCATTTT.